The clone carrying this TCR beta chain was seen just once. Its antigen is still unknown. Germline V gives CDR1 LGHNA, CDR2 YNFKEQ. The CDR3 is 17 residues long. Everyone who donated was a healthy Caucasian. A universal primer site came from template switching; cDNA carried unique molecular identifiers. TCRdb called the 5' RACE reads again in MiXCR, with one record for every CDR3 protein. The sample records some 1,700,000 distinct CDR3 sequences, around 29% being singletons. This record belongs to a study of identical twins. General observations from the study: Those out-of-frame alpha sequences shared by twins showed an excess of low generation probability. The more abundant beta clonotypes in cord blood had fewer insertions, and memory repertoires did not show this.

The TCR comes from a newborn girl in good health. Sequences were obtained from cord blood. The chain joins TRBV4-2 to TRBJ2-1, with a tentative D call TRBD2 (7 bases). The DNA end is a closer match to TRBJ2-7, so the J assignment may be wrong. Here the CDR3 DNA reads TGTGCCAGCAGCCAAAGGAGGGGGGGGAGCTCCTACAATGAGCAGTACTTC. Protein sequence: CASSQRRGGSSYNEQYF.